These T cell receptor beta chains were read from a single sample in a study of control samples from healthy donors and cancer patients. Data came from immunoSEQ multiplex PCR; TCRdb stores just in-frame clones and leaves some out. The data hold tens of thousands of clones, with about 81% observed a single time. Specimen: PBMCs. These receptors originate from a man in his 70s with lung cancer. CDR3s include the opening cysteine and the closing phenylalanine or tryptophan. A D gene is named only where the DNA matches it firmly. Rows give clone size only sometimes, using once, few, many, or a class for an expanded clone.

j_call d_call clone_size v_call cdr3_aa cdr3_nt
TRBJ1-2 TRBD1 - TRBV7-8 CASSLAGYRGGYTF TGTGCCAGCAGCTTAGCCGGCTACAGGGGCGGCTACACCTTC
TRBJ2-5 - once TRBV24-1 CATSENRATETQYF TGTGCCACCAGTGAGAACCGGGCTACGGAGACCCAGTACTTC
TRBJ2-5 TRBD2 once TRBV19 CASSSGLAGGQETQYF TGTGCCAGTAGTTCCGGACTAGCGGGGGGGCAGGAGACCCAGTACTTC
TRBJ1-5 - - TRBV24-1 CATSDAGQPQHF TGTGCCACCAGTGACGCCGGTCAGCCCCAGCATTTT
TRBJ1-2 - - TRBV7-8 CASSLGGGYGYTF TGTGCCAGCAGCTTAGGGGGCGGCTATGGCTACACCTTC
TRBJ2-7 TRBD1 - TRBV5-6 CASSLGQGQYF TGTGCCAGCAGCTTGGGACAGGGGCAGTACTTC
TRBJ2-7 - - TRBV5-6 CASSLGQGSSYEQYF TGTGCCAGCAGCTTGGGTCAGGGCTCCTCCTACGAGCAGTACTTC
TRBJ1-5 TRBD1 - TRBV7-6 CASSLAGDSNQPQHF TGTGCCAGCAGCTTAGCGGGGGACAGTAATCAGCCCCAGCATTTT
TRBJ2-1 - - TRBV5-1 CASSLGGPSSYNEQFF TGCGCCAGCAGCTTGGGAGGGCCGAGCTCCTACAATGAGCAGTTCTTC
TRBJ2-3 - - TRBV6-4 CASSDYGTGDTQYF TGTGCCAGCAGTGACTATGGGACTGGAGATACGCAGTATTTT
TRBJ1-2 - - TRBV6-5 CASRRTNYGYTF TGTGCCAGCAGACGGACTAACTATGGCTACACCTTC
TRBJ1-4 - - TRBV28 CASRSFRAEKLFF TGTGCCAGCAGGTCATTTCGGGCTGAAAAACTGTTTTTT
TRBJ1-1 TRBD1 few TRBV30 CAWSVQGDTEAFF TGTGCCTGGAGTGTACAGGGGGACACTGAAGCTTTCTTT
TRBJ2-5 - - TRBV10-1 CASSELPTQETQYF TGCGCCAGCAGTGAGCTACCGACCCAAGAGACCCAGTACTTC
TRBJ2-7 - - TRBV21-1 CARGCGGPRTYEQYF TGTGCCAGGGGATGTGGGGGCCCGAGAACCTACGAGCAGTACTTC
TRBJ2-1 TRBD2 - TRBV7-9 CASSSKSGNSYNEQFF TGTGCCAGCAGCTCGAAAAGCGGGAACTCCTACAATGAGCAGTTCTTC
TRBJ2-7 - - TRBV6-1 CASSEAAYEQYF TGTGCCAGCAGTGAAGCTGCCTACGAGCAGTACTTC
TRBJ2-3 - - TRBV6-5 CASSYRGSDTQYF TGTGCCAGCAGTTACAGGGGGTCAGATACGCAGTATTTT
TRBJ1-6 - - TRBV29-1 CSSGQSNSPLHF TGCAGCTCTGGGCAGAGTAATTCACCCCTCCACTTT
TRBJ1-4 - few TRBV19 CASSMTTNEKLFF TGTGCCAGTAGTATGACAACTAATGAAAAACTGTTTTTT
TRBJ1-3 - few TRBV30 CAWSVVKAAGNTIYF TGTGCCTGGAGCGTCGTGAAGGCTGCTGGAAACACCATATATTTT
TRBJ2-2 TRBD2 - TRBV9 CASSVVPAGGTGELFF TGTGCCAGCAGCGTAGTCCCAGCGGGGGGAACCGGGGAGCTGTTTTTT
TRBJ2-7 - - TRBV2 CASVSGAATEQYF TGTGCCAGCGTATCGGGGGCCGCGACCGAGCAGTACTTC
TRBJ2-1 - once TRBV2 CASTGGGGRSYNEQFF TGTGCCAGCACCGGAGGGGGGGGGCGCTCCTACAATGAGCAGTTCTTC
TRBJ1-6 - - TRBV7-2 CASSLWGWAKDSPLHF TGTGCCAGCAGCTTATGGGGCTGGGCGAAGGATTCACCCCTCCACTTT
TRBJ1-2 TRBD1 - TRBV6-5 CASSYSWTGGSGYTF TGTGCCAGCAGTTACTCGTGGACAGGGGGGTCGGGCTACACCTTC
TRBJ2-2 - - TRBV2 CASSMQNQDTGELFF TGTGCCAGCAGTATGCAAAACCAGGACACCGGGGAGCTGTTTTTT
TRBJ1-1 TRBD1 - TRBV10-1 CARNRDRVNTEAFF TGCGCCAGGAACCGGGACAGGGTGAACACTGAAGCTTTCTTT
TRBJ1-5 - - TRBV19 CASSIGGIRFSNQPQHF TGTGCCAGTAGTATCGGAGGAATTCGTTTCAGCAATCAGCCCCAGCATTTT
TRBJ2-2 - once TRBV7-2 CASSSHLGGVNTGELFF TGTGCCAGCAGCTCACATCTTGGGGGAGTGAACACCGGGGAGCTGTTTTTT
TRBJ2-1 TRBD1 - TRBV6-5 CASSQQGASYNEQFF TGTGCCAGCAGCCAACAGGGGGCGTCCTACAATGAGCAGTTCTTC
TRBJ2-7 - - TRBV6-5 CASRPSWGTYEQYF TGTGCCAGCCGACCTTCGTGGGGAACCTACGAGCAGTACTTC
TRBJ1-6 TRBD1 - TRBV28 CASSSLNRGNSPLHF TGTGCCAGCAGTTCCCTCAACAGGGGTAATTCACCCCTCCACTTT
TRBJ1-4 TRBD1 - TRBV18 CASSSDRSFNEKLFF TGTGCCAGCTCATCGGACAGGTCGTTTAATGAAAAACTGTTTTTT
TRBJ1-1 - - TRBV7-9 CASSSTGQLGFAEAFF TGTGCCAGCAGCTCCACCGGGCAATTAGGGTTCGCTGAAGCTTTCTTT
TRBJ2-2 - - TRBV6-5 CASRETNTGELFF TGTGCCAGCAGGGAGACGAACACCGGGGAGCTGTTTTTT
TRBJ1-1 - - TRBV6-5 CASSPSGLGTEAFF TGTGCCAGCAGCCCCAGTGGGCTGGGAACTGAAGCTTTCTTT
TRBJ1-6 - - TRBV5-6 CASSFFRETYNSPLHF TGTGCCAGCAGCTTTTTCAGGGAGACCTATAATTCACCCCTCCACTTT
TRBJ2-2 - - TRBV5-1 CASSFTGELFF TGCGCCAGCAGCTTTACAGGGGAGCTGTTTTTT
TRBJ2-1 - - TRBV5-4 CASSLGGGARSEQFF TGTGCCAGCAGCTTGGGTGGGGGGGCACGGTCTGAGCAGTTCTTC
TRBJ1-4 - - TRBV4-1 CASSQERQEATNEKLFF TGCGCCAGCAGCCAAGAACGGCAGGAGGCAACTAATGAAAAACTGTTTTTT
TRBJ2-5 - - TRBV6-2/TRBV6-3 CASSPLEARKYF TGTGCCAGCAGCCCCCTCGAGGCACGGAAGTACTTC
TRBJ2-5 - - TRBV7-2 CASSLVPPKETQYF TGTGCCAGCAGCTTAGTGCCCCCAAAAGAGACCCAGTACTTC
TRBJ1-1 - - TRBV5-4 CASSLQGVENTEAFF TGTGCCAGCAGCTTGCAGGGTGTGGAGAACACTGAAGCTTTCTTT
TRBJ1-4 - - TRBV5-1 CASRDSGNEKLFF TGCGCCAGCAGAGACAGCGGTAATGAAAAACTGTTTTTT
TRBJ1-4 - - TRBV5-1 CASSLAGVANEKLFF TGCGCCAGCAGCTTGGCGGGTGTAGCTAATGAAAAACTGTTTTTT
TRBJ2-2 - - TRBV19 CASSTRWQSGELFF TGTGCCAGTAGTACCAGGTGGCAGTCCGGGGAGCTGTTTTTT
TRBJ1-4 TRBD1 once TRBV10-1 CASSGGIRDRFLTATNEKLFF TGCGCCAGCAGTGGTGGCATCCGGGACAGATTTTTGACTGCAACTAATGAAAAACTGTTTTTT
TRBJ2-3 - - TRBV7-2 CASSSVLAGDTQYF TGTGCCAGCAGCTCGGTTCTAGCAGGCGATACGCAGTATTTT
TRBJ2-1 TRBD1 once TRBV5-6 CASSRDRGSYNEQFF TGTGCCAGCAGCCGGGACAGGGGTTCCTACAATGAGCAGTTCTTC
TRBJ2-2 TRBD2 - TRBV9 CASSVAPAGLAGGTNTGELFF TGTGCCAGCAGCGTAGCCCCCGCAGGACTAGCGGGGGGAACGAACACCGGGGAGCTGTTTTTT
TRBJ2-1 TRBD2 - TRBV29-1 CSVEDRQAQRGLAGWTRSYNEQFF TGCAGCGTTGAAGATAGGCAGGCGCAACGTGGACTAGCGGGGTGGACGAGGTCCTACAATGAGCAGTTCTTC
TRBJ1-4 - - TRBV5-6 CASSLATGSANEKLFF TGTGCCAGCAGCTTGGCCACTGGGTCGGCTAATGAAAAACTGTTTTTT
TRBJ1-2 - few TRBV5-1 CASSLAPELYGYTF TGCGCCAGCAGCTTGGCTCCGGAGCTTTATGGCTACACCTTC
TRBJ2-2 TRBD2 - TRBV18 CASSPRLAGDTGELFF TGTGCCAGCTCACCACGGTTAGCGGGGGACACCGGGGAGCTGTTTTTT
TRBJ2-3 TRBD1 - TRBV19 CASSPWTGSKADTQYF TGTGCCAGTAGTCCATGGACAGGGTCAAAGGCAGATACGCAGTATTTT
TRBJ2-7 - - TRBV6-2/TRBV6-3 CASSYPLKGRVQYEQYF TGTGCCAGCAGTTACCCACTCAAGGGGAGAGTTCAGTACGAGCAGTACTTC